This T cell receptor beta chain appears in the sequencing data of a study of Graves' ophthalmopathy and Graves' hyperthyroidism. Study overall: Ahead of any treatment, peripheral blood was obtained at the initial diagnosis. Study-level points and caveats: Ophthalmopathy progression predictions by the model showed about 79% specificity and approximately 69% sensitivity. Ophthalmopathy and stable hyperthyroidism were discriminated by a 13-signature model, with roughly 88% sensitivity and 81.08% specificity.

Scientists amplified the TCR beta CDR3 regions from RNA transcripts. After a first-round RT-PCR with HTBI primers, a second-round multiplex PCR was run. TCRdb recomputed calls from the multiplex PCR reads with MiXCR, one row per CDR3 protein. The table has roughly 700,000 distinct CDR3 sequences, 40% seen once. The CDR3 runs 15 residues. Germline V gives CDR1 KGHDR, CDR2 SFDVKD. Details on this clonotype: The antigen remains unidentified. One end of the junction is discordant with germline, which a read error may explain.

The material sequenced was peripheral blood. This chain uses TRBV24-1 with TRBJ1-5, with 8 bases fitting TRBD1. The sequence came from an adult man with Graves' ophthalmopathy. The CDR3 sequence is CASSYSGQVNQPQHF. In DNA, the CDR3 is TGTGCCAGCAGTTACTCGGGACAGGTAAATCAGCCCCAGCATTTT.